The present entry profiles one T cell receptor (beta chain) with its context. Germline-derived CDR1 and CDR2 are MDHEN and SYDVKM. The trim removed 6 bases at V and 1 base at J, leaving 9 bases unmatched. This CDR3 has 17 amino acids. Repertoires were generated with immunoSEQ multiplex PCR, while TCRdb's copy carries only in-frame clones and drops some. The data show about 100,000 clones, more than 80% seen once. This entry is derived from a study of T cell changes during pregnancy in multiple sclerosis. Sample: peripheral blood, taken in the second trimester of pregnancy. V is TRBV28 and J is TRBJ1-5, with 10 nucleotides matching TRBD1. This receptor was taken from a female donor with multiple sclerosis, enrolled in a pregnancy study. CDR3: CASSRRDRGLSNQPQHF. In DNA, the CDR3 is TGTGCCAGCAGCCGCCGGGACAGGGGCTTGAGCAATCAGCCCCAGCATTTT.